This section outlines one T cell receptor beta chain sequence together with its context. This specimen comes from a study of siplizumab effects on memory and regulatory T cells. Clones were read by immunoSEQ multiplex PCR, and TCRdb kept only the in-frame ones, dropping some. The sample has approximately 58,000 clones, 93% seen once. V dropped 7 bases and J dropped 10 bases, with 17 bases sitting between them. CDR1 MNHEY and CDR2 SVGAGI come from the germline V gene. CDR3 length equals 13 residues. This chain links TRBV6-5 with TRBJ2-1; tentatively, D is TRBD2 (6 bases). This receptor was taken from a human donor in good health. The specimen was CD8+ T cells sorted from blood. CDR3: CASTNGGTREQFF. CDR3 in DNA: TGTGCCAGCACCAATGGCGGGACGAGGGAGCAGTTCTTC.